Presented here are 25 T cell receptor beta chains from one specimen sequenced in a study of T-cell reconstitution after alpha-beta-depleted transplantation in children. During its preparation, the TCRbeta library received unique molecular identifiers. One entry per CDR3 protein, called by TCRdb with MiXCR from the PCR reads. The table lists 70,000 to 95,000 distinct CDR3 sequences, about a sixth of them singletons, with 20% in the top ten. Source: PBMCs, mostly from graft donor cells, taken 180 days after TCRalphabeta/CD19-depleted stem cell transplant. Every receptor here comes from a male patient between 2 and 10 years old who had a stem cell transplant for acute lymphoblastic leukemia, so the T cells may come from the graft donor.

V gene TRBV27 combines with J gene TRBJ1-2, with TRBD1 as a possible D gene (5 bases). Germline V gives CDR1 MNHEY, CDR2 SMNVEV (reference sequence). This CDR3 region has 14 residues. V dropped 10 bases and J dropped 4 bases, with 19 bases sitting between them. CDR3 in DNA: TGTGCCACCAAAAGTGGGGGAGCTTTCTATGGCTACACCTTC. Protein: CATKSGGAFYGYTF.

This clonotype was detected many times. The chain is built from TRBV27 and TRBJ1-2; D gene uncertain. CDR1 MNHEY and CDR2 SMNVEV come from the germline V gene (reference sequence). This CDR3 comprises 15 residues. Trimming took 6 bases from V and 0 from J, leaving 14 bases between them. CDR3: CASRLSGGSNYGYTF. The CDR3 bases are TGTGCCAGCAGGCTCTCCGGAGGTTCTAACTATGGCTACACCTTC.

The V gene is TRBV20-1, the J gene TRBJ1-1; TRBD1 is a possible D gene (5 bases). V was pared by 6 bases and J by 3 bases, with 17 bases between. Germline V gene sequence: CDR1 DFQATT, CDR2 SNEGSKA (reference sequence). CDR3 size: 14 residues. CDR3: CSAAFWGWDTEAFF. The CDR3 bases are TGCAGTGCCGCATTTTGGGGCTGGGACACTGAAGCTTTCTTT.

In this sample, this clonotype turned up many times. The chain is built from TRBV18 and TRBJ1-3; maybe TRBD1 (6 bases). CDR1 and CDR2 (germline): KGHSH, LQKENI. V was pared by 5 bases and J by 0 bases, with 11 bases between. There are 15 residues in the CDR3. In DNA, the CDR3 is TGTGCCAGCTCAACGACAGGTTCCTCTGGAAACACCATATATTTT. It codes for CASSTTGSSGNTIYF.

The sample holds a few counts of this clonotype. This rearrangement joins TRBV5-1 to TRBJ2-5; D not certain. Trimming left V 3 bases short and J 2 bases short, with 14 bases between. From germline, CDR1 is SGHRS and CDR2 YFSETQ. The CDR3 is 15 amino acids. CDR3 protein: CASSSSWGSQETQYF. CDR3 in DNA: TGCGCCAGCAGCTCCTCATGGGGATCGCAAGAGACCCAGTACTTC.

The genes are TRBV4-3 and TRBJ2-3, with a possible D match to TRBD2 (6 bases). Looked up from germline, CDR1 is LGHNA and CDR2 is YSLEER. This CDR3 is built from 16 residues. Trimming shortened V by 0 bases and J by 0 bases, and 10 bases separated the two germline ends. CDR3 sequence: CASSQDASVSTDTQYF. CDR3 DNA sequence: TGCGCCAGCAGCCAAGACGCTAGCGTTAGCACAGATACGCAGTATTTT.

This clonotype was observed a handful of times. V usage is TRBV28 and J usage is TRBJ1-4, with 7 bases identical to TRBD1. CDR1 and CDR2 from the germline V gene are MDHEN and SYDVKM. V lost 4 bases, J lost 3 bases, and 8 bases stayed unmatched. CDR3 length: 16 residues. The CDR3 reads CASSSHRGSSNEKLFF. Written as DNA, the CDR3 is TGTGCCAGCAGTTCCCACAGGGGCAGCTCTAATGAAAAACTGTTTTTT.

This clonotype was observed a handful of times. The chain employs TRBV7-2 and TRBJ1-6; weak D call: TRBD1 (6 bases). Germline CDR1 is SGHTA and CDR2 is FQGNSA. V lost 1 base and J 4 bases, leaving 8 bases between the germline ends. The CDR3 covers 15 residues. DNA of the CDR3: TGTGCCAGCAGCTTAGAACAGGGTTATAATTCACCCCTCCACTTT. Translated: CASSLEQGYNSPLHF.

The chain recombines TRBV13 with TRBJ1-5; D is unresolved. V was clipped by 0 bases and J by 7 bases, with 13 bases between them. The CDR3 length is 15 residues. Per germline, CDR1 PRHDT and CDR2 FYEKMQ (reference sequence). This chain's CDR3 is CASSLGRAAGQPQHF. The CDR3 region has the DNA TGTGCCAGCAGCTTAGGCCGAGCGGCGGGGCAGCCCCAGCATTTT.

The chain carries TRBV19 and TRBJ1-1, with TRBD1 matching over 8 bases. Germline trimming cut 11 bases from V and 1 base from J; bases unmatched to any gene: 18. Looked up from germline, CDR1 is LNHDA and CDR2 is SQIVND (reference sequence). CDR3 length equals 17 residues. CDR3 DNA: TGTGCCGTCAGCAGTACCAAGGGGACAGGCCAGAACACTGAAGCTTTCTTT. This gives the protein CAVSSTKGTGQNTEAFF.

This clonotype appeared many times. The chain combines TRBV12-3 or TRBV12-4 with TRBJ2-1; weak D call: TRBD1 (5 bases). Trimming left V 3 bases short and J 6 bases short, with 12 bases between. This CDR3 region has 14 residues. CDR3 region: CASSFQATGNEQFF. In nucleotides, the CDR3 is TGTGCCAGCAGTTTCCAGGCCACAGGCAATGAGCAGTTCTTC.

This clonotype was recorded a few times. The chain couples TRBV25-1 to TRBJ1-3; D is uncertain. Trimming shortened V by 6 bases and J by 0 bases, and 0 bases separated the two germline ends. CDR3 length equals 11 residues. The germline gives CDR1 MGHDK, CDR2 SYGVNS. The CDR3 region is CASSSGNTIYF. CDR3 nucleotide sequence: TGTGCCAGCAGCTCTGGAAACACCATATATTTT.

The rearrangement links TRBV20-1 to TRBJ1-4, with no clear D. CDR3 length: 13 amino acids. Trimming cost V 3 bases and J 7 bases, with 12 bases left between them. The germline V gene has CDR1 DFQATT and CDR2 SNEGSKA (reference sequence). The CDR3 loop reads CSASVPRAEKLFF. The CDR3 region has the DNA TGCAGTGCTAGTGTCCCGAGGGCTGAAAAACTGTTTTTT.

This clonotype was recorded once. The CDR3 sequence: CASSPGTGSYGYTF. The CDR3 DNA is TGTGCCAGCAGCCCCGGGACAGGTTCCTATGGCTACACCTTC. The genes are TRBV7-8 and TRBJ1-2; the match to TRBD1 covers 8 bases. Germline V gives CDR1 SGHVS, CDR2 FQNEAQ. Unmatched junction bases numbered 6, after V lost 5 bases and J lost 4 bases. The CDR3 runs to 14 residues.

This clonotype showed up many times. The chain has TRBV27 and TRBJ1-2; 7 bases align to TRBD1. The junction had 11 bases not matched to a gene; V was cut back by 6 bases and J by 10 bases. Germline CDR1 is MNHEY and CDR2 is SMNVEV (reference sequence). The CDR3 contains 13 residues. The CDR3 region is CASSRDSYSFYTF. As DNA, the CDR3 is TGTGCCAGCAGCCGGGACAGCTACTCGTTCTACACCTTC.

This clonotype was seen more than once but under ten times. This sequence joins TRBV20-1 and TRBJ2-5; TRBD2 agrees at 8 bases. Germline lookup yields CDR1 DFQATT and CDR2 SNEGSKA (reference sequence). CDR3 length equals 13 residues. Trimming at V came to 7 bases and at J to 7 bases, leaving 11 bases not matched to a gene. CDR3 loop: CSGGSGGSGTQYF. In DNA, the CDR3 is TGCAGTGGAGGGTCGGGAGGGTCGGGGACCCAGTACTTC.

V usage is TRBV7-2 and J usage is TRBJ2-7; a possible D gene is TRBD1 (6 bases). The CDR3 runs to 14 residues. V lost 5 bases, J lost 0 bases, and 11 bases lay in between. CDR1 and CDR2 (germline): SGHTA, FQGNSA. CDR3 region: CASSRRDNSYEQYF. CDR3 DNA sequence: TGTGCCAGCAGCCGCCGGGACAACTCCTACGAGCAGTACTTC.

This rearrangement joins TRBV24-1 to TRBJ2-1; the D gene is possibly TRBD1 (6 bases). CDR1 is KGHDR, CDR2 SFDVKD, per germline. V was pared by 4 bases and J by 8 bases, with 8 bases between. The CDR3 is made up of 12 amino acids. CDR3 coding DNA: TGTGCCACCAGTGAAAACAGGGATGAGCAGTTCTTC. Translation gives CATSENRDEQFF.

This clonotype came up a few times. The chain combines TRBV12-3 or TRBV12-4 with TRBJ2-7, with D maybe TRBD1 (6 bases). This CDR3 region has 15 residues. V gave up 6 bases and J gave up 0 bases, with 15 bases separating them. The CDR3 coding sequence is TGTGCCAGCAGCCCAAACGGACAGATCTCCTACGAGCAGTACTTC. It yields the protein CASSPNGQISYEQYF.

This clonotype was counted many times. The CDR3 is CASSPPGRRTDTQYF. CDR3 bases: TGTGCCAGCTCACCACCTGGAAGGCGCACAGATACGCAGTATTTT. This sequence joins TRBV18 and TRBJ2-3; D is ambiguous. CDR1 is KGHSH and CDR2 is LQKENI in the germline V gene. The length of the CDR3 is 15 residues. V was shortened by 0 bases and J by 1 base, with 8 bases between the two germline ends.

This chain's CDR3 is CASSLNLSQGRAFF. DNA of the CDR3: TGCGCCAGCAGCTTGAATCTTTCGCAGGGACGAGCTTTCTTT. This sequence joins TRBV5-1 and TRBJ1-1; a weak D match, TRBD1 (5 bases). This CDR3 comprises 14 residues. Between the trimmed V and J ends, which lost 1 base and 10 bases, there was a span of 17 bases. Germline-derived CDR1 and CDR2 are SGHRS and YFSETQ.

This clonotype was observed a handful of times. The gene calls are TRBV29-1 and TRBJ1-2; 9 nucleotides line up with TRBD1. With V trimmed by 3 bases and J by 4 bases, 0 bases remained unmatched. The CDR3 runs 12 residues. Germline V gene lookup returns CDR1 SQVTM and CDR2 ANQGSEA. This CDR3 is CSVEDRGYGYTF. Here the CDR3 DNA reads TGCAGCGTTGAGGACAGGGGCTATGGCTACACCTTC.

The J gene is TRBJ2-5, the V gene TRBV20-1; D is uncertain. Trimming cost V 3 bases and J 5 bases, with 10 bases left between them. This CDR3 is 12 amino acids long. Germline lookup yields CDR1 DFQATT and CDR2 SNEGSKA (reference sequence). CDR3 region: CSASKLEETQYF. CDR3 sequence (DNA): TGCAGTGCTAGTAAGCTAGAGGAGACCCAGTACTTC.

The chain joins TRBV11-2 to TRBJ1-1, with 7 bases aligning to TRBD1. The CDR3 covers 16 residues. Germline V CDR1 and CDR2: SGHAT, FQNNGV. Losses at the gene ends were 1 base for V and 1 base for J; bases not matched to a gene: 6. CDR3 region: CASSLVKGTENTEAFF. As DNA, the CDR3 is TGTGCCAGCAGCTTAGTTAAGGGGACAGAGAACACTGAAGCTTTCTTT.

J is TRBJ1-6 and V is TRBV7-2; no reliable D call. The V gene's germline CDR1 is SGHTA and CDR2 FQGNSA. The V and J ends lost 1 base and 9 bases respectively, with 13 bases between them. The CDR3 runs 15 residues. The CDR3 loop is CASSLVRLSSSPLHF. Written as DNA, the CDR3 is TGTGCCAGCAGCTTAGTTCGTCTCAGTAGTTCACCCCTCCACTTT.